These T cell receptor beta chains were read from a single sample in a study of beta chain features in type 1 diabetes. Libraries were prepared by immunoSEQ multiplex PCR; TCRdb keeps only in-frame clonotypes and omits some of them. The table shows 400,000 to 450,000 clones, with approximately 15% occurring only once. Sequenced: naive CD4+ T cells from blood. The receptor set was obtained from a man aged 25-45 years in good health. CDR3s include the opening cysteine and the closing phenylalanine or tryptophan. D genes are given only for firm matches. Expanded clones are given a class, and other clones once, few, many or no size at all.

v_call: TRBV9
clone_size: -
j_call: TRBJ2-5
d_call: -
cdr3_aa: CASSVVGDTRVGETQYF
cdr3_nt: TGTGCCAGCAGCGTAGTCGGGGACACACGCGTGGGTGAGACCCAGTACTTC

v_call: TRBV25-1
clone_size: -
j_call: TRBJ2-7
d_call: -
cdr3_aa: CASSESGVFPYEQYF
cdr3_nt: TGTGCCAGCAGTGAATCGGGGGTTTTCCCCTACGAGCAGTACTTC

v_call: TRBV27
clone_size: -
j_call: TRBJ2-5
d_call: -
cdr3_aa: CASSFLDQETQYF
cdr3_nt: TGTGCCAGCAGTTTTCTAGATCAAGAGACCCAGTACTTC

v_call: TRBV19
clone_size: -
j_call: TRBJ1-2
d_call: -
cdr3_aa: CASMSGYGYTF
cdr3_nt: TGTGCCAGTATGTCCGGTTATGGCTACACCTTC

v_call: TRBV19
clone_size: -
j_call: TRBJ2-7
d_call: -
cdr3_aa: CASSIEWTVYEQYF
cdr3_nt: TGTGCCAGTAGTATAGAGTGGACAGTCTACGAGCAGTACTTC

v_call: TRBV5-1
clone_size: few
j_call: TRBJ1-1
d_call: TRBD1
cdr3_aa: CASVGTDNTEAFF
cdr3_nt: TGCGCCAGCGTCGGGACAGACAACACTGAAGCTTTCTTT

v_call: TRBV7-2
clone_size: few
j_call: TRBJ1-5
d_call: -
cdr3_aa: CASRMTVGQPQHF
cdr3_nt: TGTGCCAGCAGAATGACGGTGGGACAGCCCCAGCATTTT

v_call: TRBV7-9
clone_size: few
j_call: TRBJ2-5
d_call: -
cdr3_aa: CASSLVQETQYF
cdr3_nt: TGTGCCAGCAGCTTAGTCCAAGAGACCCAGTACTTC

v_call: TRBV7-9
clone_size: few
j_call: TRBJ2-1
d_call: -
cdr3_aa: CASSQDLLDINEQFF
cdr3_nt: TGTGCCAGCAGCCAAGATCTTCTAGATATCAATGAGCAGTTCTTC

v_call: TRBV4-3
clone_size: few
j_call: TRBJ1-5
d_call: -
cdr3_aa: CASSQAHLSNQPQHF
cdr3_nt: TGCGCCAGCAGCCAAGCCCACCTTAGCAATCAGCCCCAGCATTTT

v_call: TRBV2
clone_size: -
j_call: TRBJ2-5
d_call: -
cdr3_aa: CASSLKETQYF
cdr3_nt: TGTGCCAGCAGCCTTAAAGAGACCCAGTACTTC

v_call: TRBV10-1
clone_size: -
j_call: TRBJ2-7
d_call: -
cdr3_aa: CASSETIGNSYEQYF
cdr3_nt: TGCGCCAGCAGTGAGACAATTGGAAACTCCTACGAGCAGTACTTC

v_call: TRBV4-1
clone_size: few
j_call: TRBJ1-2
d_call: TRBD1
cdr3_aa: CASSQGQANYGYTF
cdr3_nt: TGCGCCAGCAGCCAGGGACAGGCTAACTATGGCTACACCTTC

v_call: TRBV7-2
clone_size: few
j_call: TRBJ1-1
d_call: -
cdr3_aa: CASSLSSLPKNTEAFF
cdr3_nt: TGTGCCAGCAGCTTAAGTTCTTTGCCTAAGAACACTGAAGCTTTCTTT

v_call: TRBV6-4
clone_size: -
j_call: TRBJ1-6
d_call: -
cdr3_aa: CASAEGSNSPLHF
cdr3_nt: TGTGCCAGCGCTGAGGGTAGTAATTCACCCCTCCACTTT

v_call: TRBV14
clone_size: -
j_call: TRBJ2-5
d_call: TRBD2
cdr3_aa: CASSLRTSWYSQETQYF
cdr3_nt: TGTGCCAGCAGCCTCCGGACTAGCTGGTATTCCCAAGAGACCCAGTACTTC

v_call: TRBV30
clone_size: few
j_call: TRBJ1-1
d_call: -
cdr3_aa: CAWSVRRDTEAFF
cdr3_nt: TGTGCCTGGAGTGTTAGGAGGGACACTGAAGCTTTCTTT

v_call: TRBV10-3
clone_size: few
j_call: TRBJ2-1
d_call: -
cdr3_aa: CAISAGVSTREQFF
cdr3_nt: TGTGCCATCAGTGCTGGGGTTTCTACGAGGGAGCAGTTCTTC

v_call: TRBV11-2
clone_size: -
j_call: TRBJ2-5
d_call: -
cdr3_aa: CASSPTGDTQETQYF
cdr3_nt: TGTGCCAGCAGCCCAACTGGGGACACCCAAGAGACCCAGTACTTC

v_call: TRBV7-9
clone_size: -
j_call: TRBJ2-7
d_call: TRBD2
cdr3_aa: CASSPGTSGGRDF
cdr3_nt: TGTGCCAGCAGCCCGGGGACTAGCGGGGGCCGAGACTTC

v_call: TRBV19
clone_size: few
j_call: TRBJ2-3
d_call: -
cdr3_aa: CASSRGGTTDTQYF
cdr3_nt: TGTGCCAGTAGTAGGGGCGGGACGACAGATACGCAGTATTTT

v_call: TRBV4-1
clone_size: -
j_call: TRBJ2-1
d_call: TRBD2
cdr3_aa: CASSPRTSGGAYNEQFF
cdr3_nt: TGCGCCAGCAGCCCTAGGACTAGCGGGGGGGCCTACAATGAGCAGTTCTTC

v_call: TRBV27
clone_size: -
j_call: TRBJ1-6
d_call: -
cdr3_aa: CASSFQGNSPLHF
cdr3_nt: TGTGCCAGCAGTTTTCAGGGGAATTCACCCCTCCACTTT

v_call: TRBV5-4
clone_size: few
j_call: TRBJ1-1
d_call: -
cdr3_aa: CASSLAQGRTEAFF
cdr3_nt: TGTGCCAGCAGCTTGGCACAGGGAAGGACTGAAGCTTTCTTT

v_call: TRBV4-2
clone_size: few
j_call: TRBJ2-7
d_call: -
cdr3_aa: CASSRTTGSSYEQYF
cdr3_nt: TGTGCCAGCAGCCGGACGACTGGGAGCTCCTACGAGCAGTACTTC

v_call: TRBV25-1
clone_size: -
j_call: TRBJ1-2
d_call: -
cdr3_aa: CASSEWRATSPNYGYTF
cdr3_nt: TGTGCCAGCAGTGAGTGGAGGGCGACGAGTCCCAACTATGGCTACACCTTC

v_call: TRBV7-3
clone_size: -
j_call: TRBJ2-1
d_call: TRBD1
cdr3_aa: CASSSQPGTGSTEQFF
cdr3_nt: TGTGCCAGCAGCTCCCAGCCCGGGACAGGGTCCACTGAGCAGTTCTTC

v_call: TRBV4-3
clone_size: few
j_call: TRBJ2-3
d_call: -
cdr3_aa: CASSRLRADTQYF
cdr3_nt: TGCGCCAGCAGCCGTCTCCGAGCAGATACGCAGTATTTT

v_call: TRBV29-1
clone_size: -
j_call: TRBJ1-1
d_call: -
cdr3_aa: CSVGSRGGTEAFF
cdr3_nt: TGCAGCGTCGGTTCAAGAGGGGGCACTGAAGCTTTCTTT

v_call: TRBV9
clone_size: once
j_call: TRBJ1-2
d_call: -
cdr3_aa: CASTDGYSRGYTF
cdr3_nt: TGTGCCAGCACCGACGGTTATTCAAGAGGCTACACCTTC

v_call: TRBV9
clone_size: few
j_call: TRBJ1-1
d_call: -
cdr3_aa: CASSVDQKNTEAFF
cdr3_nt: TGTGCCAGCAGCGTAGACCAGAAAAACACTGAAGCTTTCTTT

v_call: TRBV6-5
clone_size: -
j_call: TRBJ2-5
d_call: -
cdr3_aa: CASSYSRETQYF
cdr3_nt: TGTGCCAGCAGTTACTCGAGAGAGACCCAGTACTTC

v_call: TRBV27
clone_size: -
j_call: TRBJ1-2
d_call: -
cdr3_aa: CASGIQDGYTF
cdr3_nt: TGTGCCAGCGGAATTCAGGATGGCTACACCTTC

v_call: TRBV4-2
clone_size: -
j_call: TRBJ2-2
d_call: TRBD2
cdr3_aa: CASAGLAGVGGELFF
cdr3_nt: TGTGCCAGCGCGGGACTAGCGGGAGTTGGCGGGGAGCTGTTTTTT